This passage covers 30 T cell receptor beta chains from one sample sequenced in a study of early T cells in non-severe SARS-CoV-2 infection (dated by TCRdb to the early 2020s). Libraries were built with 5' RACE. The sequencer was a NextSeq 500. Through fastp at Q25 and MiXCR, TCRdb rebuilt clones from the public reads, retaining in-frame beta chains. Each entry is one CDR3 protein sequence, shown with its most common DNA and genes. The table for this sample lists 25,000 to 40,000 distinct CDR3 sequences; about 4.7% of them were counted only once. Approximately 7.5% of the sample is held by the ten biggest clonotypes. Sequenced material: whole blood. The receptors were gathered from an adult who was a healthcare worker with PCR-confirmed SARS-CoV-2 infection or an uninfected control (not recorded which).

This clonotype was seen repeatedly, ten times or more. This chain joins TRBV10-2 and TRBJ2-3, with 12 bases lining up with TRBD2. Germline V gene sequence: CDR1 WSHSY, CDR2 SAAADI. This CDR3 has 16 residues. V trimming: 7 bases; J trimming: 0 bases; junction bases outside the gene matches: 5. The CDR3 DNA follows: TGCGCCAGCACTAGACTAGCGGGGGTGAGCACAGATACGCAGTATTTT. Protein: CASTRLAGVSTDTQYF.

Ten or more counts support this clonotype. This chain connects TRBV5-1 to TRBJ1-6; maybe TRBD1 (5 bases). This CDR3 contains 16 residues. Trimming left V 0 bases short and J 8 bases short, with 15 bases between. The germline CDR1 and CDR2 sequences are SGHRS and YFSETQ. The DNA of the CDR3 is TGCGCCAGCAGCTTGGGACCAGGGAATAGAGATTCACCCCTCCACTTT. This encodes CASSLGPGNRDSPLHF. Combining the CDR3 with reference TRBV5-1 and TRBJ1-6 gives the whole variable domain KAGVTQTPRYLIKTRGQQVTLSCSPISGHRSVSWYQQTPGQGLQFLFEYFSETQRNKGNFPGRFSGRQFSNSRSEMNVSTLELGDSALYLCASSLGPGNRDSPLHFGNGTRLTVT.

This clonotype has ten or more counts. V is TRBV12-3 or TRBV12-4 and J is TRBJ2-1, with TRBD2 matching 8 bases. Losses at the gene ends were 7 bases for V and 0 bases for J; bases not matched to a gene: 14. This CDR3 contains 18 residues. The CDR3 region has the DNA TGTGCCAGCACCACAATCCTAACCGGGACTAGCTCCTACAATGAGCAGTTCTTC. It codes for CASTTILTGTSSYNEQFF.

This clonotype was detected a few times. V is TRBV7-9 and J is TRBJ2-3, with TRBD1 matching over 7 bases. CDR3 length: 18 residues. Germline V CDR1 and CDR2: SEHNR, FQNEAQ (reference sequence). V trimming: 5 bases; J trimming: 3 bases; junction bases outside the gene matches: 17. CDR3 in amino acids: CASSPSLRRGGRTDTQYF. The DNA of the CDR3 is TGTGCCAGCAGCCCCAGTTTGCGTAGAGGGGGCAGAACAGATACGCAGTATTTT.

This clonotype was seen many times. The CDR3 region has the DNA TGCAGTGCTAGTCCTGGACAGGGGGTCAATTCACCCCTCCACTTT. Protein product: CSASPGQGVNSPLHF. The gene calls are TRBV20-1 and TRBJ1-6; 10 bases are shared with TRBD1. CDR3 size: 15 residues. V gave up 3 bases and J gave up 7 bases; unmatched junction bases: 6. Germline V gene data show CDR1 as DFQATT and CDR2 as SNEGSKA (reference sequence).

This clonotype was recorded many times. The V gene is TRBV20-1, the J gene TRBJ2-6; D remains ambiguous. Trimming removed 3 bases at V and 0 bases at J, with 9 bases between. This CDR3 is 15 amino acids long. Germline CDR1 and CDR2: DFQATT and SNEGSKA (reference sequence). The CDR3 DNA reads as TGCAGTGCTAGTAAGAGGATCTCTGGGGCCAACGTCCTGACTTTC. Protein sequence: CSASKRISGANVLTF.

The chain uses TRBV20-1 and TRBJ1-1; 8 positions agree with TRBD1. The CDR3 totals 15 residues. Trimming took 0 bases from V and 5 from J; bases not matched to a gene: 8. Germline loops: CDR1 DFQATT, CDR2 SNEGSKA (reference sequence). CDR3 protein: CSARDPGGVNTEAFF. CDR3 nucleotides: TGCAGTGCTAGAGATCCAGGGGGCGTCAATACTGAAGCTTTCTTT.

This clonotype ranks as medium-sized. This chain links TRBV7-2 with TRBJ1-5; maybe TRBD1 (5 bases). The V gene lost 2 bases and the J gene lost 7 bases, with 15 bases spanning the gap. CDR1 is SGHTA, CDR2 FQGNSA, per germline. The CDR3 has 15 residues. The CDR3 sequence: CASSLRWGKEQPQHF. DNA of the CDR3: TGTGCCAGCAGCTTAAGGTGGGGGAAAGAACAGCCCCAGCATTTT.

CDR3 DNA: TGTGCCAGCAGCTTACAGGGGGCGGAACTCTACGAGCAGTACTTC. Amino acids: CASSLQGAELYEQYF. The V gene is TRBV7-9, the J gene TRBJ2-7; 8 nucleotides agree with TRBD1. The ends lost 2 bases at V and 3 bases at J; junction bases unmatched: 6. CDR3 length: 15 amino acids. Germline V gene lookup returns CDR1 SEHNR and CDR2 FQNEAQ (reference sequence). Drawing the rest from reference TRBV7-9 and TRBJ2-7, the complete variable domain is DTGVSQNPRHKITKRGQNVTFRCDPISEHNRLYWYRQTLGQGPEFLTYFQNEAQLEKSRLLSDRFSAERPKGSFSTLEIQRTEQGDSAMYLCASSLQGAELYEQYFGPGTRLTVT.

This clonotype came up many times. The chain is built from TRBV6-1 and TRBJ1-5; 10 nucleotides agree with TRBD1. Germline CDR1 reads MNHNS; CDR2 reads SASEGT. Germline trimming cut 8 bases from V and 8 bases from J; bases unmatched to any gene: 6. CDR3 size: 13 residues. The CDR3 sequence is CASRGTGVEPQHF. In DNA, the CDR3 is TGTGCCAGCCGCGGGACAGGGGTGGAGCCCCAGCATTTT.

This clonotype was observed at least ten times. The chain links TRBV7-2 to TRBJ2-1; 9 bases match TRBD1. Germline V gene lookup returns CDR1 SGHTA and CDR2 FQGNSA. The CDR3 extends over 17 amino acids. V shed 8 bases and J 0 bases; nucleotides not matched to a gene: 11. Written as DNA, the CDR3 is TGTGCCAGCCTGGACAGGGGAAATTTAGGCTCCTACAATGAGCAGTTCTTC. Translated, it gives CASLDRGNLGSYNEQFF.

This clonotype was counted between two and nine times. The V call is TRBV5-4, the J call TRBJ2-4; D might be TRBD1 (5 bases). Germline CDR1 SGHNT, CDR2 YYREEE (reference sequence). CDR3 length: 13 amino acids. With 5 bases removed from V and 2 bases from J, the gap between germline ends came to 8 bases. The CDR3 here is CASSGAPKNIQYF. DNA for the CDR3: TGTGCCAGCAGTGGGGCGCCCAAAAACATTCAGTACTTC.

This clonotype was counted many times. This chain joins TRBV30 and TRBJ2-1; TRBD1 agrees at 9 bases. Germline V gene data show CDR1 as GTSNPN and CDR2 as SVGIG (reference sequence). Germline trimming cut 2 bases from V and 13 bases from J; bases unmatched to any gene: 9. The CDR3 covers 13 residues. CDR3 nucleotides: TGTGCCTGGAGTAACACCGGACAGGGGCGACAGTTCTTC. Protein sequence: CAWSNTGQGRQFF.

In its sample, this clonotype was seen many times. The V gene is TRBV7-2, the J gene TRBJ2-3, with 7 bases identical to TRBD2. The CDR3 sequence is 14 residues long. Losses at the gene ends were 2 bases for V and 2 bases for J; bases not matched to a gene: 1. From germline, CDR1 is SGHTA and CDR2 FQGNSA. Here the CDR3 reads CASSLSGATDTQYF. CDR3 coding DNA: TGTGCCAGCAGCTTAAGCGGGGCCACAGATACGCAGTATTTT.

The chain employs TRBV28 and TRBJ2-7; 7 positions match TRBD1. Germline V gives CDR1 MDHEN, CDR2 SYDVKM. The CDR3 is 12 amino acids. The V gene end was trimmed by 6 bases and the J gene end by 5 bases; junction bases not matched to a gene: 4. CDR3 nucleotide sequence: TGTGCCAGCAGCCAGACAGGGAACGAGCAGTACTTC. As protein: CASSQTGNEQYF.

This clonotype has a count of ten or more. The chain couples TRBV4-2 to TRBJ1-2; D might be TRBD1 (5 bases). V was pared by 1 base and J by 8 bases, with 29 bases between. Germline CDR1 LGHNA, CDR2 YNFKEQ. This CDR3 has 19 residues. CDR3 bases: TGTGCCAGCAGCCAAGCCCGGTGGGTGGCAGGGCATCCTTCGTGGGGCTACACCTTC. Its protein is CASSQARWVAGHPSWGYTF.

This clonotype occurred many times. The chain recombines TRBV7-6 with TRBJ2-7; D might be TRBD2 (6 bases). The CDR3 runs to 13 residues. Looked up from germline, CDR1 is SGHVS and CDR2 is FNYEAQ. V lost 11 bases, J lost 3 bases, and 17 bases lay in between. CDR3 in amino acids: CACSSGTGYEQYF. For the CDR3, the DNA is TGTGCCTGCTCCTCCGGGACTGGCTACGAGCAGTACTTC.

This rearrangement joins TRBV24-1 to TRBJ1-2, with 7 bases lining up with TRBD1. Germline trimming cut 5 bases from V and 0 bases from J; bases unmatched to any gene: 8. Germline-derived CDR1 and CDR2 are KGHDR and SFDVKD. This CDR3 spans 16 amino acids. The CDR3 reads CATSGKQGSTNYGYTF. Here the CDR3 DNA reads TGTGCCACCAGTGGAAAACAGGGGAGCACTAACTATGGCTACACCTTC.

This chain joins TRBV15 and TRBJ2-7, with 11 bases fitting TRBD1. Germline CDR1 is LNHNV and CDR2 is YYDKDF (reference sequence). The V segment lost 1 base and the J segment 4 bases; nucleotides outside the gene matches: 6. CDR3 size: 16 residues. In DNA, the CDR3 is TGTGCCACCAGCAGAGTATCCGGGACAGGGGGTTACGAGCAGTACTTC. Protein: CATSRVSGTGGYEQYF.

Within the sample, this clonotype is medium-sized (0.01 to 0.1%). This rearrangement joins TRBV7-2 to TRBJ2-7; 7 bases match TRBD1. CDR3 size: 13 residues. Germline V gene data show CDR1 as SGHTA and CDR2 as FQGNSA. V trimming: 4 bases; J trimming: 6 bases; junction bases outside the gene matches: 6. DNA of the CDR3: TGTGCCAGCAGCTCCAAGACAGGGCCCGAGCAGTACTTC. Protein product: CASSSKTGPEQYF.

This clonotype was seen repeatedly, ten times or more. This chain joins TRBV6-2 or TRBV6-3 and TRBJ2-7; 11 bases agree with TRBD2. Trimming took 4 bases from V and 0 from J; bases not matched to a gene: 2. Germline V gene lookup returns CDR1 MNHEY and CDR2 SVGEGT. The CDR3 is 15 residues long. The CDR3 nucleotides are TGTGCCAGCAGTTCCGGGACTAGCGGCTCCTACGAGCAGTACTTC. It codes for CASSSGTSGSYEQYF.

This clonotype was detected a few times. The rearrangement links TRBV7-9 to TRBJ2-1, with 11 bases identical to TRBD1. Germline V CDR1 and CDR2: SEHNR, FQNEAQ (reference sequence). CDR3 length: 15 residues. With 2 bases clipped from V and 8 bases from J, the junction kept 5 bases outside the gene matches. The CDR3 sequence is CASSLRDRGSDEQFF. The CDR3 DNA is TGTGCCAGCAGCTTACGGGACAGGGGGTCGGATGAGCAGTTCTTC.

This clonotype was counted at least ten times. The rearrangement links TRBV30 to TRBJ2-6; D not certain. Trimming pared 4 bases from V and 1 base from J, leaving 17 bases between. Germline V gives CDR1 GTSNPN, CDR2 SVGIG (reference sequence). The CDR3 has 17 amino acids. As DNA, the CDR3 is TGTGCCTGGACTACCCTCCGCTTGGGTTCTGGGGCCAACGTCCTGACTTTC. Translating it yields CAWTTLRLGSGANVLTF.

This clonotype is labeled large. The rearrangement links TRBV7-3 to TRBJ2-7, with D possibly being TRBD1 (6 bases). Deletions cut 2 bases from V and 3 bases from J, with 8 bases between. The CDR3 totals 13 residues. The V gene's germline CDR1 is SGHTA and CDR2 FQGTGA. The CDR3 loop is CASSLGRGYEQYF. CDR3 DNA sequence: TGTGCCAGCAGCTTAGGCAGGGGCTACGAGCAGTACTTC.

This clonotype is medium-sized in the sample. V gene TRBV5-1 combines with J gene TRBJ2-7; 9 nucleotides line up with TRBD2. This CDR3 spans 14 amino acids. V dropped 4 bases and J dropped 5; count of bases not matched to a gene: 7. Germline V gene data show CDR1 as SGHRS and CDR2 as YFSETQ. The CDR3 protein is CASSAGTSIDEQYF. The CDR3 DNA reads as TGCGCCAGCAGCGCCGGGACTAGCATCGACGAGCAGTACTTC.

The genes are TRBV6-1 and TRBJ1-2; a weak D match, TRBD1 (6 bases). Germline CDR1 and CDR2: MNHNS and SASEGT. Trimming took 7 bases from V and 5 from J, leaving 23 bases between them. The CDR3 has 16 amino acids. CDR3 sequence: CASTPNPEPRGYGYTF. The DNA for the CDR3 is TGTGCCAGCACCCCCAACCCAGAACCGAGGGGGTATGGCTACACCTTC.

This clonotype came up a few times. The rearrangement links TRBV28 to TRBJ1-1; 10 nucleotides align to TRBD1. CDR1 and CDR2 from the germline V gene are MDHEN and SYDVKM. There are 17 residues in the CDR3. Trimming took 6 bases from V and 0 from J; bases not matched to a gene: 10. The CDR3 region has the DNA TGTGCCAGCAGACCCCGGACAGGGGGGCGTCTGAACACTGAAGCTTTCTTT. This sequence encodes CASRPRTGGRLNTEAFF.

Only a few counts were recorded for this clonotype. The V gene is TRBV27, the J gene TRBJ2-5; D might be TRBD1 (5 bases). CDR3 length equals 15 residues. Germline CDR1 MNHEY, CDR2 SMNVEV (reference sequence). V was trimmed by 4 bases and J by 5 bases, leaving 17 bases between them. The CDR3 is CASSSTALGQETQYF. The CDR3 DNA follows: TGTGCCAGCAGTTCGACAGCCCTGGGGCAGGAGACCCAGTACTTC.

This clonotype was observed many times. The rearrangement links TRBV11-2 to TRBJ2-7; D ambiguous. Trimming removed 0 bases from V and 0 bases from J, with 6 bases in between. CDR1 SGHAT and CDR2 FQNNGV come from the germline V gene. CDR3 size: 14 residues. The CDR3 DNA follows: TGTGCCAGCAGCTTAGACTCGTTCTCCTACGAGCAGTACTTC. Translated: CASSLDSFSYEQYF.

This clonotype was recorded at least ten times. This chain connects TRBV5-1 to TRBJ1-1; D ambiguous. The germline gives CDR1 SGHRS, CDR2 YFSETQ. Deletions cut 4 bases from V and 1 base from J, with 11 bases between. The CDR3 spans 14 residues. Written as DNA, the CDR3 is TGCGCCAGCAGCATCCGAGAGAGGAACACTGAAGCTTTCTTT. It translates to CASSIRERNTEAFF. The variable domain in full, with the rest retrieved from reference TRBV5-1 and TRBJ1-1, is KAGVTQTPRYLIKTRGQQVTLSCSPISGHRSVSWYQQTPGQGLQFLFEYFSETQRNKGNFPGRFSGRQFSNSRSEMNVSTLELGDSALYLCASSIRERNTEAFFGQGTRLTVV.